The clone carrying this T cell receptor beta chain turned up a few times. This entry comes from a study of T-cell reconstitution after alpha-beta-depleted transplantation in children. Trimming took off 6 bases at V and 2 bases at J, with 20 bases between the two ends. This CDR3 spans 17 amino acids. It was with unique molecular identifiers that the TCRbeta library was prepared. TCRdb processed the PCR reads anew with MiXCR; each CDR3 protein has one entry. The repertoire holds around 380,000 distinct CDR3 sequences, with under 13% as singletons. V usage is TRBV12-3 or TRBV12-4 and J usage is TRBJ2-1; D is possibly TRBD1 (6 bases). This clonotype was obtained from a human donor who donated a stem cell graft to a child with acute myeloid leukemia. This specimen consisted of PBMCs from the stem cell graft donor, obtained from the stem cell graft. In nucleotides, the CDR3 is TGTGCCAGCAGCACCGGGACATTGACGCCGCCCTACAATGAGCAGTTCTTC. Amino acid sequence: CASSTGTLTPPYNEQFF.